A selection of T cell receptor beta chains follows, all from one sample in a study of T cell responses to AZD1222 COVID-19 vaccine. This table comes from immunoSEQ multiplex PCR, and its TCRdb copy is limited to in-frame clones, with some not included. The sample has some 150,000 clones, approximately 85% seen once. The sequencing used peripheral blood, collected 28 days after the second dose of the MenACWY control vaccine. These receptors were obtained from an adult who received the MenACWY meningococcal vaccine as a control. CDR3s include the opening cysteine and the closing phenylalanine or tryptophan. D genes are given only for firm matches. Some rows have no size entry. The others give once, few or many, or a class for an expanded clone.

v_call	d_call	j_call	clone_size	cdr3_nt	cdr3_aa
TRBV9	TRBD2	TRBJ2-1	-	TGTGCCAGCAGCGTAGGACTAGCGGGAGGGTGGGAGTCGAATGAGCAGTTCTTC	CASSVGLAGGWESNEQFF
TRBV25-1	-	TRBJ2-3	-	TGTGCCAGCAGTGAACCAGGGGGCACAGATACGCAGTATTTT	CASSEPGGTDTQYF
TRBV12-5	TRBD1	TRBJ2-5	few	TGTGCTAGTGGTTTGGGACAGGGTTTCCAAGAGACCCAGTACTTC	CASGLGQGFQETQYF
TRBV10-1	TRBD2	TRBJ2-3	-	TGCGCCAGCAGTAAGACACCACCGGGGACTACCACCACAGATACGCAGTATTTT	CASSKTPPGTTTTDTQYF
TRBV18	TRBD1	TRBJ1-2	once	TGTGCCAGCTCACTCTCACCACAGGGGGCCGATGGCTACACCTTC	CASSLSPQGADGYTF
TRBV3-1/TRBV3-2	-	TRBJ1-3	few	TGTGCCAGCAGCCCCTCGGGACTGATCTCTGGAAACACCATATATTTT	CASSPSGLISGNTIYF
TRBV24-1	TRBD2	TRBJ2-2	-	TGTGCCACCAGTGATTTGGGACTAGCGGCTTCAGGGGGCGCGAACACCGGGGAGCTGTTTTTT	CATSDLGLAASGGANTGELFF
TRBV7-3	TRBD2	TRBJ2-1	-	TGTGCCAGCAGCGATATAGCGGGAGCATACAATGAGCAGTTCTTC	CASSDIAGAYNEQFF
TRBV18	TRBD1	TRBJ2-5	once	TGTGCCAGCTCACCAATCGGACAGGCTGGAGAGACCCAGTACTTC	CASSPIGQAGETQYF
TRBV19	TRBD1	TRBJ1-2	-	TGTGCCAGTAGTACCGTCCCGGGACAGGGTTCGGGCAACTATGGCTACACCTTC	CASSTVPGQGSGNYGYTF
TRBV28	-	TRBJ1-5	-	TGTGCCAGCAGCAAAAAACCTGGCCCCCAGCATTTT	CASSKKPGPQHF
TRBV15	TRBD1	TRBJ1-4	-	TGTGCCACCAGCAGAAATTGGGACAGGCGGGAAAAACTGTTTTTT	CATSRNWDRREKLFF
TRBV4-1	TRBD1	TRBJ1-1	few	TGCGCCAGCAAGGGACAGGGGTTTAACACTGAAGCTTTCTTT	CASKGQGFNTEAFF
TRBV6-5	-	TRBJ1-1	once	TGTGCCAGCAGTCTAGCGCGGGGAAACACTGAAGCTTTCTTT	CASSLARGNTEAFF
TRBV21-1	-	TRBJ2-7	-	TGTGCCAGCAGCAAAGGGTCGAACGGCTCCTACGAGCAGTACTTC	CASSKGSNGSYEQYF
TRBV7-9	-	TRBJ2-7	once	TGTGCCAGCAGCCCCCATTCAGGGGCTTCCTACGAGCAGTACTTC	CASSPHSGASYEQYF
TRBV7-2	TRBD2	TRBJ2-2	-	TGTGCCAGCAGCTCCAATAGCGGGAGGTTAAACGGGGAGCTGTTTTTT	CASSSNSGRLNGELFF
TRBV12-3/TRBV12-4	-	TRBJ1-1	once	TGTGCCAGTCCCTTGGGGGGCGACACTGAAGCTTTCTTT	CASPLGGDTEAFF
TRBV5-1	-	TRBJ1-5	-	TGCGCCAGCAGCCTCCTTATCACGGAGGAAGGACATAGCAATCAGCCCCAGCATTTT	CASSLLITEEGHSNQPQHF
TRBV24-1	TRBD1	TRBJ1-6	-	TGTGCCACCAGTGATTCCGGGACAGCGAATTCACCCCTCCACTTT	CATSDSGTANSPLHF
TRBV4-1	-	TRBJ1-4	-	TGCGCCAGCAGCGAACCGGGACAAGTCGGTGAAAAACTGTTTTTT	CASSEPGQVGEKLFF
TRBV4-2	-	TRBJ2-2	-	TGTGCCAGCAGCCAAGATGGGGTGACTGGGAACACCGGGGAGCTGTTTTTT	CASSQDGVTGNTGELFF
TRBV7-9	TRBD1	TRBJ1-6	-	TGTGCCAGCAGCCGGGGACAGGGGGCTGCACCCCTCCACTTT	CASSRGQGAAPLHF
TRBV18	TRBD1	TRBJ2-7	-	TGTGCCAGCTCACCACCACCGGGACAGACGGACTACGAGCAGTACTTC	CASSPPPGQTDYEQYF
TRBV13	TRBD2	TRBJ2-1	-	TGTGCCAGCAGCTTAAAGGGACCGGGACTAGCGGCTTACAATGAGCAGTTCTTC	CASSLKGPGLAAYNEQFF
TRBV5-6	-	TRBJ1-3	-	TGTGCCAGCAGCTTGACCCCAGGCTTCTCTGGAAACACCATATATTTT	CASSLTPGFSGNTIYF
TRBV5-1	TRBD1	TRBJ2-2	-	TGCGCCAGCAGCGCCGGGACAGGAAACACCGGGGAGCTGTTTTTT	CASSAGTGNTGELFF
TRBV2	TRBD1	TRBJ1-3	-	TGTGCCAGCAGCTCCGGGACAGGGATCGGAAACACCATATATTTT	CASSSGTGIGNTIYF
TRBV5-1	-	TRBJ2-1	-	TGCGCCAGCAGCTTATCGGGGTATTCCTACAATGAGCAGTTCTTC	CASSLSGYSYNEQFF
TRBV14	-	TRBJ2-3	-	TGTGCCAGCAGCCAAGCGGGGAGCACAGATACGCAGTATTTT	CASSQAGSTDTQYF
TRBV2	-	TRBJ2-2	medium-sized	TGTGCCAGCAGGAACACTCGACCCGGGGAGCTGTTTTTT	CASRNTRPGELFF
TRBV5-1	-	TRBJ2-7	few	TGCGCCAGCAGCTCTGGGGTGTGGGAAGGTTTGCACGAGCAGTACTTC	CASSSGVWEGLHEQYF
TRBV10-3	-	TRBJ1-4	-	TGTGCCATCAGTGGTCATCCCGTTGGTCTGGATGAAAAACTGTTTTTT	CAISGHPVGLDEKLFF
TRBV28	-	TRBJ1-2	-	TGTGCCAGCAGTTTACTCCTGGGAACTAACTATGGCTACACCTTC	CASSLLLGTNYGYTF
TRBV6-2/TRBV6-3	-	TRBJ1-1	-	TGTGCCAGCAGTTACCCCCCCACTGAAGCTTTCTTT	CASSYPPTEAFF